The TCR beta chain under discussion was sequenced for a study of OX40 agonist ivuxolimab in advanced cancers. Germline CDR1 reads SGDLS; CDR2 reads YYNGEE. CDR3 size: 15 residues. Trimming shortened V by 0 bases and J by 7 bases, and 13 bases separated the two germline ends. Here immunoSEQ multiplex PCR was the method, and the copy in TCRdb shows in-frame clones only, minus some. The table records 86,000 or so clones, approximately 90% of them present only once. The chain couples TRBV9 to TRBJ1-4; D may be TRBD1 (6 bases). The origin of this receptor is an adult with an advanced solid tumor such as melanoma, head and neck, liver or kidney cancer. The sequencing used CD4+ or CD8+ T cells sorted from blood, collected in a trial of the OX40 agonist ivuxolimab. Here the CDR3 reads CASSVGAGAIEKLFF. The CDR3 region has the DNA TGTGCCAGCAGCGTAGGGGCGGGGGCTATTGAAAAACTGTTTTTT.